This TCR beta chain was identified during a study of blood T cell repertoires in COVID-19. In the study overall: Whether acute or convalescent, the COVID-19 samples came from the United States, Italy and Spain. Nucleic acid was either cDNA or gDNA, and it came from T cells, B-cell-depleted T cells, or PBMCs.

In the original analysis: The authors estimated nucleated cell counts from reference gene primer amplification. Libraries were prepared by immunoSEQ multiplex PCR; TCRdb keeps only in-frame clonotypes and omits some of them. V and J calls and clone size are as listed in that table; D and trimming were resolved from the DNA. The sample holds fewer than 450,000 clones, approximately 88% seen once. The CDR3 is 17 residues long. J gave up 2 bases and V 4 bases, and 13 bases lay outside the gene matches. CDR1 is ENHRY, CDR2 SYGVKD, per germline. It was during active infection that Seattle patients were enrolled and then longitudinally followed.

The sequencing input was peripheral blood. The TCR originated in a woman aged 45-65 years with COVID-19, enrolled during active disease. V gene TRBV10-3 combines with J gene TRBJ2-5; 7 positions match TRBD2. For the CDR3, the DNA is TGTGCCATCAGTGGAGAGCGGGGACGGGAAGAACAAGAGACCCAGTACTTC. Amino acids: CAISGERGREEQETQYF.